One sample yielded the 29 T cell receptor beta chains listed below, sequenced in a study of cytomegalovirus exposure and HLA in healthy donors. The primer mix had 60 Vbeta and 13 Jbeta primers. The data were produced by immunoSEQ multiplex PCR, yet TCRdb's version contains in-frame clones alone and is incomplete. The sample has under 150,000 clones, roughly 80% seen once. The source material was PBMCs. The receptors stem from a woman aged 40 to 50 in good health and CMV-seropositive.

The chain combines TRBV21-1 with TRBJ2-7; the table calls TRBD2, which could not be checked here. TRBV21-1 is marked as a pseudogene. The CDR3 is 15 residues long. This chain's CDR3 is CASRRIAGDSYEQYF. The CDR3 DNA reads TGTGCCAGCAGACGGATAGCGGGGGACTCCTACGAGCAGTACTTC.

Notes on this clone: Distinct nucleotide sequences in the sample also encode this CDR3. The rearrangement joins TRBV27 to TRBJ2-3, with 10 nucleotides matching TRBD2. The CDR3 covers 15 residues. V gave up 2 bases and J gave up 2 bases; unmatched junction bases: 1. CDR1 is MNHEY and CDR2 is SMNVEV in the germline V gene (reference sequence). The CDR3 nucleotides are TGTGCCAGCAGTTTACTAGCGGGAGTCACAGATACGCAGTATTTT. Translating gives CASSLLAGVTDTQYF.

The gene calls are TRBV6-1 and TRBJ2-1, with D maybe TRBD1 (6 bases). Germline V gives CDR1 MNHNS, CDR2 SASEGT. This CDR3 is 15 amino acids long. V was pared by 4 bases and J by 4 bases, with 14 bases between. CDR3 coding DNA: TGTGCCAGCAGTGGATATCAAGGGGGTTACAATGAGCAGTTCTTC. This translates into CASSGYQGGYNEQFF.

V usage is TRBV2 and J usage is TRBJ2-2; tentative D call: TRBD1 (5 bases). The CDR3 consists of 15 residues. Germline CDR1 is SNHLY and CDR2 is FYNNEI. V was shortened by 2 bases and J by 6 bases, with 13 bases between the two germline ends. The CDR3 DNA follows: TGTGCCAGCAGTGAACAGGGTAATGTAGCCGGGGAGCTGTTTTTT. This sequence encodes CASSEQGNVAGELFF.

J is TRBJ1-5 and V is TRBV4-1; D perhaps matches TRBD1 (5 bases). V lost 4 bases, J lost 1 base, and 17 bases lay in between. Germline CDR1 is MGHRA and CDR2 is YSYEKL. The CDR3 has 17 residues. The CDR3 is CASSLTLGGGSNQPQHF. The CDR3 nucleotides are TGCGCCAGCAGCCTTACCCTGGGCGGGGGAAGCAATCAGCCCCAGCATTTT.

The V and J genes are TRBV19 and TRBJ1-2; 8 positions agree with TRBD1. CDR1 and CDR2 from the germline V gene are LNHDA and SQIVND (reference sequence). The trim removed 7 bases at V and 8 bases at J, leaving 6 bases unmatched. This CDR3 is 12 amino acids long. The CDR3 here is CASTYRGGGYTF. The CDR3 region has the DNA TGTGCCAGTACTTACAGGGGGGGAGGCTACACCTTC. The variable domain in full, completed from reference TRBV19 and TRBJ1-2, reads DGGITQSPKYLFRKEGQNVTLSCEQNLNHDAMYWYRQDPGQGLRLIYYSQIVNDFQKGDIAEGYSVSREKKESFPLTVTSAQKNPTAFYLCASTYRGGGYTFGSGTRLTVV.

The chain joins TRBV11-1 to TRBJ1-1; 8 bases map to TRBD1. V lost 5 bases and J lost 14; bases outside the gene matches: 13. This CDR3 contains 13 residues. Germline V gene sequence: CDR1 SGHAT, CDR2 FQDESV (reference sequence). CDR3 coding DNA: TGTGCCAGCAGCATGGGGACAGGAAGGTTGCAGTTCTTT. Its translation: CASSMGTGRLQFF. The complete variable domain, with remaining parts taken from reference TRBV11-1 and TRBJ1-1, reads EAEVAQSPRYKITEKSQAVAFWCDPISGHATLYWYRQILGQGPELLVQFQDESVVDDSQLPKDRFSAERLKGVDSTLKIQPAELGDSAMYLCASSMGTGRLQFFGQGTRLTVV.

This chain's CDR3 is CASNTPGLEYEQYF. CDR3 in DNA: TGTGCCAGCAATACCCCGGGACTCGAGTACGAGCAGTACTTC. This chain joins TRBV6-6 and TRBJ2-7, with a weak D call TRBD2 (6 bases). Per germline, CDR1 MNHNY and CDR2 SVGAGI (reference sequence). The CDR3 loop spans 14 amino acids. V was shortened by 7 bases and J by 4 bases, with 17 bases between the two germline ends.

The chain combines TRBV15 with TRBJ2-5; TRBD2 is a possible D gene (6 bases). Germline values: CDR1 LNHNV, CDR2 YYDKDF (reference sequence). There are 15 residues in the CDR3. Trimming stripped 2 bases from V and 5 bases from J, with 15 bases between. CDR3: CATSRFRPEGETQYF. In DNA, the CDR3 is TGTGCCACCAGCAGATTCCGACCGGAGGGGGAGACCCAGTACTTC. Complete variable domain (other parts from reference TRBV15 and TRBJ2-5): DAMVIQNPRYQVTQFGKPVTLSCSQTLNHNVMYWYQQKSSQAPKLLFHYYDKDFNNEADTPDNFQSRRPNTSFCFLDIRSPGLGDTAMYLCATSRFRPEGETQYFGPGTRLLVL.

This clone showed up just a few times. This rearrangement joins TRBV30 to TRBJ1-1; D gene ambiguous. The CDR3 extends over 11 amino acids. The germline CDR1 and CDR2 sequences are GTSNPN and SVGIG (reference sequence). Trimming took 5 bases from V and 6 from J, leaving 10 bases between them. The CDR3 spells CAWAERAEAFF. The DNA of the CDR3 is TGTGCCTGGGCCGAACGGGCTGAAGCTTTCTTT.

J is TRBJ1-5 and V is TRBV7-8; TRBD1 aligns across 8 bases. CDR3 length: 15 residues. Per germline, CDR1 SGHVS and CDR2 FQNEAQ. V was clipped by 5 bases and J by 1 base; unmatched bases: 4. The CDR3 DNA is TGTGCCAGCAGCGACAACAGGGGGAGCAATCAGCCCCAGCATTTT. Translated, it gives CASSDNRGSNQPQHF.

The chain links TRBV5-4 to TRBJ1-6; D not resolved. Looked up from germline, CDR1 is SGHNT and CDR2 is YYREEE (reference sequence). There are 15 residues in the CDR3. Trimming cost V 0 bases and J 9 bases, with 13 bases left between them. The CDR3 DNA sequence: TGTGCCAGCAGCTTGGGAGGCGAAGGAGGTTCACCCCTCCACTTT. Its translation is CASSLGGEGGSPLHF.

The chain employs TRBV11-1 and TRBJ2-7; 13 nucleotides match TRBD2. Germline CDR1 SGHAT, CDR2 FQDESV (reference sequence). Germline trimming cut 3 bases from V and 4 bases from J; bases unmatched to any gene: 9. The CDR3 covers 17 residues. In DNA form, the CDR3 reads TGTGCCAGCAGCTTCGAAGTGGGACTAGCGGGGAGATACGAGCAGTACTTC. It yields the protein CASSFEVGLAGRYEQYF.

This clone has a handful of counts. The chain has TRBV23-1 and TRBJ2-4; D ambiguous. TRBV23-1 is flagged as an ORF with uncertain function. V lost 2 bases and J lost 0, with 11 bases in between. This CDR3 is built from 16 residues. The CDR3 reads CASSQLLFLAKNIQYF. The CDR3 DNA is TGCGCCAGCAGTCAACTTCTCTTCCTAGCCAAAAACATTCAGTACTTC.

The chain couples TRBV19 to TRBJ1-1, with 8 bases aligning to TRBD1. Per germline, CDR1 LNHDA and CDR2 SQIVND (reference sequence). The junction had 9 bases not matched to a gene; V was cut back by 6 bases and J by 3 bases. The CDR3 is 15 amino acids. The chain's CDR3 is CASSIDRGGDTEAFF. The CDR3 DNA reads TGTGCCAGTAGCATTGACAGGGGAGGGGACACTGAAGCTTTCTTT.

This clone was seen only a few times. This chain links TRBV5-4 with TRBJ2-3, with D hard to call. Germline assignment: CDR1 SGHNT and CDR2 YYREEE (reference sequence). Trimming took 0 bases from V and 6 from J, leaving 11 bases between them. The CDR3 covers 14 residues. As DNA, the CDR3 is TGTGCCAGCAGCTTGGGCGGAACACCGGATACGCAGTATTTT. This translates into CASSLGGTPDTQYF.

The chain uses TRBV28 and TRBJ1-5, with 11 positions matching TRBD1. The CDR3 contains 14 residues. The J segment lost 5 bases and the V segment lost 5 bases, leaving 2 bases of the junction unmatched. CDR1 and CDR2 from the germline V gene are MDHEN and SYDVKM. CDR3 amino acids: CASSRGQGDQPQHF. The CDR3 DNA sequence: TGTGCCAGCAGTCGGGGACAGGGGGATCAGCCCCAGCATTTT.

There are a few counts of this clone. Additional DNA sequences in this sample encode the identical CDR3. As DNA, the CDR3 is TGTGCCAGCAGCGTAGTTGCGGGAGCGGGGGAGACCCAGTACTTC. Protein sequence: CASSVVAGAGETQYF. The chain couples TRBV9 to TRBJ2-5; 7 nucleotides agree with TRBD2. There are 15 residues in the CDR3. J gave up 5 bases and V 0 bases, and 7 bases lay outside the gene matches. Germline V CDR1 and CDR2: SGDLS, YYNGEE.

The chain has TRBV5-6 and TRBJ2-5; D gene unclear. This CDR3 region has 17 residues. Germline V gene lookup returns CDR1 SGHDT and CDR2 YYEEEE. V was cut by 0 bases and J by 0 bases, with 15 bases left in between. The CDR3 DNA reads TGTGCCAGCAGCTTGGTAGTGGCGGAAATGTACCAAGAGACCCAGTACTTC. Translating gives CASSLVVAEMYQETQYF.

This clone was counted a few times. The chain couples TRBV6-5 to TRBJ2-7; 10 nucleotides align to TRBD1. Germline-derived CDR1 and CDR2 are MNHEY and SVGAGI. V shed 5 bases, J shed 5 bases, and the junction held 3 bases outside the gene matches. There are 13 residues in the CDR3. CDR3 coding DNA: TGTGCCAGCAGTCCCGGACAGGGGGACGAGCAGTACTTC. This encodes CASSPGQGDEQYF.

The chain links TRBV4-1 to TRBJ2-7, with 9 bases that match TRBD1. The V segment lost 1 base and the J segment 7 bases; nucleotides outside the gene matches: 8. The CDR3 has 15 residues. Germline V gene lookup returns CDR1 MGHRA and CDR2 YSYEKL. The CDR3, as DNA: TGCGCCAGCAGCCAAGTACACAGGGGGCTCGATGAGCAGTACTTC. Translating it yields CASSQVHRGLDEQYF.

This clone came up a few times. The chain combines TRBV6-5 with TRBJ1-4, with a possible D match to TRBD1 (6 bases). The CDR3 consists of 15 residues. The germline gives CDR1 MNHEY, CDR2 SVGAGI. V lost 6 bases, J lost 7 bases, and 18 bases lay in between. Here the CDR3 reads CASSENTGLGEKLFF. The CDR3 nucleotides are TGTGCCAGCAGCGAGAACACAGGGCTGGGTGAAAAACTGTTTTTT.

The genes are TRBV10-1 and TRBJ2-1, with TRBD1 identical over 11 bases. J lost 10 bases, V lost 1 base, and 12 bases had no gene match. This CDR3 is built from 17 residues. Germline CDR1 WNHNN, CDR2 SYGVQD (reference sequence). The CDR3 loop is CASSEFGPGQGAEEQFF. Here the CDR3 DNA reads TGCGCCAGCAGTGAGTTTGGTCCAGGACAGGGGGCAGAGGAGCAGTTCTTC.

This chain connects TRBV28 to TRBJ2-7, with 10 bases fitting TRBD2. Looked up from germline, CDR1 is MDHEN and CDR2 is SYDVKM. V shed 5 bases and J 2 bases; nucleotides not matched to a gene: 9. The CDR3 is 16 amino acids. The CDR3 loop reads CASSRVSGRFPYEQYF. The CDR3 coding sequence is TGTGCCAGCAGTCGGGTTAGCGGGAGGTTCCCCTACGAGCAGTACTTC.

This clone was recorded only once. CDR3 nucleotides: TGTGCGGACCGGGACAGTAGAACTGAAGCTTTCTTT. Protein: CADRDSRTEAFF. This sequence joins TRBV6-1 and TRBJ1-1, with 7 positions matching TRBD1. CDR3 size: 12 residues. CDR1 is MNHNS and CDR2 is SASEGT in the germline V gene.

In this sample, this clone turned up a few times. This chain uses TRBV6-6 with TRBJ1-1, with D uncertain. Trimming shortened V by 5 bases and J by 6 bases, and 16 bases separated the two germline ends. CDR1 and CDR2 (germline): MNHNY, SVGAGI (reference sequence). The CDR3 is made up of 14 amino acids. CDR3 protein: CASSPTSRSAEAFF. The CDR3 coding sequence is TGTGCCAGCAGTCCCACATCTCGCTCCGCTGAAGCTTTCTTT.

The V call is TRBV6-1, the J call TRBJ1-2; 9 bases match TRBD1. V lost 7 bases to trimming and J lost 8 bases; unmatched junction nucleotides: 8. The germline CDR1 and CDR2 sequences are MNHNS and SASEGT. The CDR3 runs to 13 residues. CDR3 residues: CASTHRGPGGYTF. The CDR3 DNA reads TGTGCCAGCACCCACAGGGGGCCGGGGGGCTACACCTTC.

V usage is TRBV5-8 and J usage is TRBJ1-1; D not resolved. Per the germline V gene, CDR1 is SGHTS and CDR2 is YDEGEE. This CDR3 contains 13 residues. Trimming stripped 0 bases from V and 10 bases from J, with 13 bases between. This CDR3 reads CASSLDLVGGAFF. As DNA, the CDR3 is TGTGCCAGCAGCTTGGACTTGGTCGGTGGAGCTTTCTTT.

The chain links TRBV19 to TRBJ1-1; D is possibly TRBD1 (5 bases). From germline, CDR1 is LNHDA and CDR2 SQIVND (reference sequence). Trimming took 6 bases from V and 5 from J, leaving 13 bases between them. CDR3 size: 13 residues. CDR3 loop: CASRKQVRTEAFF. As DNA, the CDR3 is TGTGCCAGTAGAAAACAGGTGAGAACTGAAGCTTTCTTT.